The rows below give T cell receptor beta chains drawn from one sample of a study of blood T cell repertoires in COVID-19. The repertoire was sequenced with immunoSEQ multiplex PCR; TCRdb's copy has only in-frame clones and lacks some. The sample contains some 150,000 clones, roughly 82% of which appear only once. Sequences were obtained from peripheral blood. The receptors stem from a woman aged 50 to 60 with acute or convalescent COVID-19. CDR3s include the opening cysteine and the closing phenylalanine or tryptophan. A D gene is named only where the DNA matches it firmly. Size values are once, few and many counts, or a class for expanded clones, and some rows have none.

J gene	V gene	clone size	D gene	CDR3 DNA	CDR3 protein
TRBJ2-1	TRBV5-5	.	TRBD1	TGTGCCAGCAGCTTAGGACAGGGTTCCTACAATGAGCAGTTCTTC	CASSLGQGSYNEQFF
TRBJ2-5	TRBV14	once	.	TGTGCCAGCAGCCAACTAAGGGGGGGAGAAGAGACCCAGTACTTC	CASSQLRGGEETQYF
TRBJ1-5	TRBV7-8	.	TRBD1	TGTGCCAGCAGCTCCCGGGACAGATATCAGCCCCAGCATTTT	CASSSRDRYQPQHF
TRBJ1-4	TRBV5-1	.	TRBD1	TGCGCCAGCAGCCGTAAGACAGGGAGTGAAAAACTGTTTTTT	CASSRKTGSEKLFF
TRBJ1-2	TRBV10-2	.	TRBD1	TGCGCCAGCAGTGGTAACAGGGGGTCGAGCTATGGCTACACCTTC	CASSGNRGSSYGYTF
TRBJ2-1	TRBV7-9	.	TRBD2	TGTGCCAGCAGCTCCGGCGGGGGGTCCTACAATGAGCAGTTCTTC	CASSSGGGSYNEQFF
TRBJ2-3	TRBV7-9	.	.	TGTGCCAGCAGCTTACAGGGGTCCACAGATACGCAGTATTTT	CASSLQGSTDTQYF
TRBJ1-2	TRBV20-1	.	TRBD1	TGCGCATATGAGGGGGCATGGGGCTACACCTTC	CAYEGAWGYTF
TRBJ2-7	TRBV10-2	.	TRBD2	TGCGCCACCCTCGAGGCGTCTAGCGGGAGCTACGAGCAGTACTTC	CATLEASSGSYEQYF
TRBJ1-1	TRBV6-5	.	.	TGTGCCAGCAGTTACTTCGACAGCGTAGGCACTGAAGCTTTCTTT	CASSYFDSVGTEAFF
TRBJ1-5	TRBV4-1	.	.	TGCGCCAGCAGCCAGGCCGAACATCAGCCCCAGCATTTT	CASSQAEHQPQHF
TRBJ1-1	TRBV29-1	.	TRBD1	TGCAGCGTTGTTGCTCTCGGGACAGTAAAGAACACTGAAGCTTTCTTT	CSVVALGTVKNTEAFF
TRBJ2-1	TRBV6-1	.	TRBD1	TGTGCCAGCAGTGAAGCGGGACAGATCTACAATGAGCAGTTCTTC	CASSEAGQIYNEQFF
TRBJ2-7	TRBV27	few	TRBD2	TGTGCCAGCAAAGTTAGCGGGGGCAGCTCCTACGAGCAGTACTTC	CASKVSGGSSYEQYF
TRBJ1-6	TRBV7-2	.	.	TGTGCCAGCAGCTTAGCCTCCCTTAAAACCCTCCACTTT	CASSLASLKTLHF
TRBJ1-1	TRBV18	.	TRBD1	TGTGCCAGCTCACCCCCCGGGACAGTGAACACTGAAGCTTTCTTT	CASSPPGTVNTEAFF
TRBJ2-7	TRBV28	.	TRBD2	TGTGCCAGCAGTTTACTAGCGGGAGACTACGAGCAGTACTTC	CASSLLAGDYEQYF
TRBJ1-4	TRBV7-6	.	TRBD1	TGTGCCAGCAGCCCCATGTTACCGGGACAGGGAAACCTGTTTAGTGAAAAACTGTTTTTT	CASSPMLPGQGNLFSEKLFF
TRBJ1-6	TRBV6-5	few	.	TGTGCCAGCAGTTACCGGGGTGGGAATTCACCCCTCCACTTT	CASSYRGGNSPLHF
TRBJ1-3	TRBV7-2	.	.	TGTGCCAGCAGCTTAGGTGGACAGTTTGGAAACACCATATATTTT	CASSLGGQFGNTIYF
TRBJ1-5	TRBV9	.	TRBD1	TGTGCCAGCAGCGTAGTCGTTTCCGGGACAGGGGCCCTCCCAAGCAATCAGCCCCAGCATTTT	CASSVVVSGTGALPSNQPQHF
TRBJ2-7	TRBV7-2	.	TRBD2	TGTGCCAGCAGCTCGAGAGCTAGCGGGCCTTACGAGCAGTACTTC	CASSSRASGPYEQYF
TRBJ1-2	TRBV5-1	.	.	TGCGCCAGCAGCTTGGGAGGGGGATATGGCTACACCTTC	CASSLGGGYGYTF
TRBJ1-2	TRBV5-1	.	TRBD1	TGCGCCAGCAGCCCGGGGAGGACAGGGGGCGCGGGCTACACCTTC	CASSPGRTGGAGYTF
TRBJ2-1	TRBV29-1	.	TRBD2	TGCAGCGTTGACACCCTAGCGGGATACAATGAGCAGTTCTTC	CSVDTLAGYNEQFF
TRBJ2-3	TRBV5-1	.	TRBD1	TGCGCCAGCAGCTTGGACAGGGGGCGAAATACGCAGTATTTT	CASSLDRGRNTQYF
TRBJ2-3	TRBV3-1/TRBV3-2	.	.	TGTGCCAGCAGCCAACCGTTGCGGCCAGATACGCAGTATTTT	CASSQPLRPDTQYF
TRBJ2-5	TRBV7-3	.	.	TGTGCCAGCAGCCCAAGCCTAGACCAAGAGACCCAGTACTTC	CASSPSLDQETQYF
TRBJ2-5	TRBV18	once	.	TGTGCCAGCTCACGGCCGGGGGAGACCCAGTACTTC	CASSRPGETQYF
TRBJ1-5	TRBV2	.	.	TGTGCCAGCAACCCCGCCAGGGTGGATCAGCCCCAGCATTTT	CASNPARVDQPQHF
TRBJ2-5	TRBV7-2	.	TRBD2	TGTGCCAGCAGCTTTGCTAGCGGGAGGTCCAAAGAGACCCAGTACTTC	CASSFASGRSKETQYF
TRBJ1-2	TRBV4-2	.	.	TGTGCCAGCAGCCGATCATCACAGGGTAACTATGGCTACACCTTC	CASSRSSQGNYGYTF
TRBJ1-5	TRBV19	few	.	TGTGCCAGTACGGTAAGCTATAGCAATCAGCCCCAGCATTTT	CASTVSYSNQPQHF
TRBJ2-7	TRBV4-1	once	.	TGCGCCAGCAGCCAAGTCCCGGGGATGAACTACGAGCAGTACTTC	CASSQVPGMNYEQYF
TRBJ2-1	TRBV5-4	few	TRBD2	TGTGCCAGCAGCTTGGATACTAGCGGGGGGATCAATGAGCAGTTCTTC	CASSLDTSGGINEQFF
TRBJ1-2	TRBV19	.	TRBD1	TGTGCCAGTAGTATAGCAGGGGGGCTCTATGGCTACACCTTC	CASSIAGGLYGYTF
TRBJ1-6	TRBV5-5	.	.	TGTGCCAGCAGCCGATACCCCGGGGGCCTCCACTTT	CASSRYPGGLHF
TRBJ1-4	TRBV10-3	.	TRBD1	TGTGCCATCAGCGGACAGGGCGGTGAAAAACTGTTTTTT	CAISGQGGEKLFF
TRBJ1-2	TRBV28	.	.	TGTGCCAGCAAACAGGGAAAGAGTGGCTACACCTTC	CASKQGKSGYTF
TRBJ1-1	TRBV12-3/TRBV12-4	.	TRBD1	TGTGCCAGCAGTGAGGACAGGGCCACTGAAGCTTTCTTT	CASSEDRATEAFF
TRBJ2-1	TRBV29-1	.	.	TGCAGCGCCTCGAAGGTACAGGGATTGAATGAGCAGTTCTTC	CSASKVQGLNEQFF
TRBJ1-1	TRBV5-8	.	.	TGTGCCAGCAGCTTGTGGTCGGTGGGGGGGACTGAAGCTTTCTTT	CASSLWSVGGTEAFF
TRBJ1-6	TRBV5-1	once	.	TGCGCCAGCAGCTTACAGGGTATGGATTCACCCCTCCACTTT	CASSLQGMDSPLHF
TRBJ2-3	TRBV28	.	.	TGTGCCACCCACAGGACCCCTGACTCCACAGATACGCAGTATTTT	CATHRTPDSTDTQYF
TRBJ2-7	TRBV5-1	.	TRBD2	TGCGCCAGCAGCGGAGGGACTAGCGAAAACTCCTACGAGCAGTACTTC	CASSGGTSENSYEQYF
TRBJ2-5	TRBV6-5	few	.	TGTGCCAGCAGTTTTTTCTTGGAGGGGTTGGAGACCCAGTACTTC	CASSFFLEGLETQYF